This record covers a single T cell receptor (beta chain). TCRdb ran MiXCR on the RT-PCR reads and lists one entry per CDR3 protein. The sample includes tens of thousands of distinct CDR3 sequences, around 49% of them seen just once. These data belong to a study of patients and donors after allogeneic stem cell transplantation. CDR3 length equals 19 residues. Germline V gives CDR1 SGHTA, CDR2 FQGNSA. The junction had 13 bases not matched to a gene; V was cut back by 3 bases and J by 4 bases. The rearrangement joins TRBV7-2 to TRBJ2-1; TRBD2 agrees at 12 bases. Sequencing input: blood, either unsorted or a sorted T cell fraction (not recorded which). The sequence came from a human donor who was either an allogeneic HSCT recipient or a stem cell or donor lymphocyte infusion donor (not recorded which). It is not recorded whose cells these are; they may come from a transplant donor. CDR3 amino acids: CASSLPTTGLAGPYNEQFF. Written as DNA, the CDR3 is TGTGCCAGCAGCTTGCCCACCACCGGACTAGCGGGGCCTTACAATGAGCAGTTCTTC.